These T cell receptor beta chains were read from a single sample in a study of Ad26.COV2.S vaccination and SARS-CoV-2 variants. Method: immunoSEQ multiplex PCR; TCRdb's copy keeps in-frame clones and lacks some. The repertoire consists of some 240,000 clones, with 87% occurring once and the leading ten covering just under 3%. Sequences were derived from peripheral blood, sampled in a trial of Ad26.COV2.S vaccine versus placebo. The receptor set was obtained from a person aged 18-60 years who received the Ad26.COV2.S COVID-19 vaccine or a placebo. Each CDR3 is given with its conserved first and last residue. D genes are given only for firm matches. Part of the rows lack a size; the others show once, few, many or a class for expanded clones.

j_gene,abundance,len,v_gene,d_gene,CDR3aa,CDR3nt
TRBJ2-1,-,15,TRBV5-5,-,CASSLSSSPWNEQFF,TGTGCCAGCAGCTTATCTTCCTCGCCATGGAATGAGCAGTTCTTC
TRBJ1-4,-,13,TRBV7-9,-,CASSPPSGEKLFF,TGTGCCAGCAGCCCACCAAGTGGTGAAAAACTGTTTTTT
TRBJ2-1,-,13,TRBV15,-,CATSFGTGNEQFF,TGTGCCACCAGCTTCGGGACTGGCAATGAGCAGTTCTTC
TRBJ2-6,-,17,TRBV5-4,TRBD1,CASSRQQGARGANVLTF,TGTGCCAGCAGCCGTCAACAGGGGGCGCGGGGGGCCAACGTCCTGACTTTC
TRBJ1-3,-,15,TRBV5-1,TRBD1,CASGGQGSSGNTIYF,TGCGCCAGCGGAGGACAGGGGAGCTCTGGAAACACCATATATTTT
TRBJ2-7,-,14,TRBV5-6,TRBD1,CASSRDSTSYEQYF,TGTGCCAGCAGCAGGGACAGTACGTCTTACGAGCAGTACTTC
TRBJ1-6,-,16,TRBV30,TRBD1,CAWSVSRTGLSSPLHF,TGTGCCTGGAGTGTATCGAGGACAGGGTTAAGTTCACCCCTCCACTTT
TRBJ1-3,-,16,TRBV27,-,CASSLFAGTSGNTIYF,TGTGCCAGCAGTTTATTCGCAGGGACCTCTGGAAACACCATATATTTT
TRBJ2-2,-,13,TRBV3-1/TRBV3-2,-,CASSQSGAGELFF,TGTGCCAGCAGCCAAAGTGGGGCCGGGGAGCTGTTTTTT
TRBJ2-3,-,16,TRBV15,TRBD2,CATSRGLAGRTDTQYF,TGTGCCACCAGCAGAGGGTTAGCGGGCCGCACAGATACGCAGTATTTT
TRBJ1-2,-,13,TRBV3-1/TRBV3-2,-,CASSHLQGYGYTF,TGTGCCAGCAGCCACCTACAGGGCTATGGCTACACCTTC
TRBJ1-1,-,14,TRBV4-1,TRBD1,CASSHPGQGVGAFF,TGCGCCAGCAGCCACCCGGGACAGGGGGTAGGAGCTTTCTTT
TRBJ2-2,-,13,TRBV7-3,-,CASSFSNTGELFF,TGTGCCAGCAGCTTCAGCAACACCGGGGAGCTGTTTTTT
TRBJ2-4,-,19,TRBV19,TRBD2,CASSIRTSANVLAKNIQYF,TGTGCCAGTAGTATCCGGACTAGCGCAAATGTACTAGCCAAAAACATTCAGTACTTC
TRBJ2-7,once,17,TRBV11-2,-,CASSLLGGRGFSYEQYF,TGTGCCAGCAGCTTATTAGGGGGGCGGGGTTTCTCCTACGAGCAGTACTTC
TRBJ1-1,few,13,TRBV10-3,-,CATGMAPNTEAFF,TGTGCCACAGGAATGGCCCCGAACACTGAAGCTTTCTTT
TRBJ2-3,-,17,TRBV5-5,-,CASSSRYVGISTDTQYF,TGTGCCAGCAGCTCCCGTTATGTGGGGATAAGCACAGATACGCAGTATTTT
TRBJ1-2,-,14,TRBV19,TRBD1,CASNRDSSRYGYTF,TGTGCCAGTAATAGGGACAGTAGTCGCTATGGCTACACCTTC
TRBJ1-1,once,16,TRBV9,-,CASSEGWGSSGTEAFF,TGTGCCAGCAGCGAGGGGTGGGGGAGCTCCGGAACTGAAGCTTTCTTT
TRBJ2-2,-,13,TRBV30,-,CAWNRGFYEELFF,TGTGCCTGGAACCGCGGGTTTTACGAGGAGCTGTTTTTT